This passage covers 4 T cell receptor beta chains from one sample sequenced in a study of post-analysis software for immune sequencing data. Study-level findings and limits: Five TRBV segments appeared more often in patients than in controls, and TRBV5-6, TRBV5-1 and TRBV20-1 were among these.

No antigen is known for these receptors. Sequencing libraries made from TCR beta cDNA carried unique molecular identifiers. Via MiXCR, TCRdb re-called the PCR reads, giving one row per CDR3 protein. The data contain more than 500,000 distinct CDR3 sequences, 30% to 40% of them singletons. The source material was blood. The source of these receptors is a girl aged 2-17 years with multiple sclerosis.

On this clonotype: At one boundary the junction diverges from the germline segment, which might be a read error. The genes are TRBV6-5 and TRBJ2-2, with 8 bases matching TRBD2. The CDR3 covers 14 residues. Germline assignment: CDR1 MNHEY and CDR2 SVGAGI. CDR3 amino acids: CTSRRSGGPGELFF. The DNA of the CDR3 is TGTACCAGCAGGCGCAGCGGGGGACCCGGGGAGCTGTTTTTT.

This chain joins TRBV5-1 and TRBJ2-7; the match to TRBD1 covers 10 bases. This CDR3 region has 19 residues. Germline V CDR1 and CDR2: SGHRS, YFSETQ. The V and J ends lost 5 bases and 5 bases, in that order; junction bases with no gene match: 22. The DNA for the CDR3 is TGCGCCAGCAGGGGCGGAGTGGGAACCGGGACAGGGGAGTCCAACGAGCAGTACTTC. It specifies CASRGGVGTGTGESNEQYF.

The chain uses TRBV4-2 and TRBJ1-4, with 10 nucleotides matching TRBD1. With V trimmed by 3 bases and J by 7 bases, 11 bases remained unmatched. In germline, CDR1 is LGHNA, CDR2 YNFKEQ. CDR3 size: 17 residues. CDR3 protein: CASSHTGQGGGVEKLFF. In DNA form, the CDR3 reads TGTGCCAGCAGCCATACCGGACAGGGGGGAGGCGTTGAAAAACTGTTTTTT.

This clonotype has only a few counts. The chain links TRBV12-3 or TRBV12-4 to TRBJ1-1, with D maybe TRBD1 (5 bases). The CDR3 runs 12 residues. Trimming took off 3 bases at V and 6 bases at J, with 8 bases between the two ends. The CDR3 loop reads CASSFWDSEAFF. DNA of the CDR3: TGTGCCAGCAGTTTCTGGGACTCTGAAGCTTTCTTT.